This TCR beta chain emerged from a study of CD8+ T cells in alopecia areata. About the research overall: Twice daily, treated patients received 5 to 10 mg of oral tofacitinib. General study findings and limits: Possibly as an HLA-related effect, TCR sharing across patients appeared less clear than in mice. Higher clonality was seen in lesional scalp than in normal scalp, especially in alopecia totalis/universalis.

Sequencing templates came from extracted RNA that was reverse transcribed into cDNA. Clones were read by immunoSEQ multiplex PCR, and TCRdb kept only the in-frame ones, dropping some. The sample has about 140,000 clones, about three fifths seen once; the top ten hold nearly 6.5%. The authors sorted CD4+ and CD8+ T cells from PBMCs. Germline CDR1 reads LGHNA; CDR2 reads YSLEER. Trimming took 3 bases from V and 5 from J, leaving 10 bases between them. CDR3 length equals 13 residues. In regard to this clone: Its specificity is not known.

The receptor was derived from a human donor with alopecia areata. Sequenced material: CD4+ T cells sorted from blood, taken at week 0. The V and J genes are TRBV4-3 and TRBJ1-1; possible D gene TRBD1, 5 bases. The CDR3, as DNA: TGCGCCAGCAGCCAGCAGGGATATACTGAAGCTTTCTTT. Translated: CASSQQGYTEAFF.